This T cell receptor (beta chain) is drawn from a study of cytomegalovirus exposure and HLA in healthy donors. The study's findings and limits: Most TCR sequences were seen very rarely across donors, but some public TCRs occurred in many.

As regards this clone: Its specificity is not known.

This CDR3 comprises 15 residues. The V end lost 2 bases, the J end lost 3 bases, and 11 bases lay between the germline ends. From germline, CDR1 is MGHDK and CDR2 SYGVNS. Samples came from healthy bone marrow donors. The PCR contained 60 Vbeta and 13 Jbeta primers. Methods used by the authors: A follow-up analysis tallied tens of millions of unique TCR beta chains, roughly 11 million shared. Generated by immunoSEQ multiplex PCR, the TCRdb table keeps only in-frame clones and is missing some. That table gives V, J and clone size, and the DNA gave D and trimming. The data hold 150,000 to 200,000 clones, with 80% to 90% observed a single time.

The gene calls are TRBV25-1 and TRBJ2-1; no firm D call. Sequenced material: PBMCs. The TCR comes from a man aged 40-49 years in good health and CMV-seropositive. As DNA, the CDR3 is TGTGCCAGCAGTGAAGTGAAAAAGCTCTACAATGAGCAGTTCTTC. Translating it yields CASSEVKKLYNEQFF.